The 27 T cell receptor beta chains reported below all come from one sample, sequenced in a study of T cell responses to AZD1222 COVID-19 vaccine. TCRdb's table, derived via immunoSEQ multiplex PCR, lists solely in-frame clones and lacks some. The sample lists under 150,000 clones, 80% to 95% seen once, with under 2% in the top ten. Sequenced material: peripheral blood, taken 28 days after the second AZD1222 dose. Receptor source: an adult who received the AZD1222 COVID-19 vaccine.

V gene TRBV9 combines with J gene TRBJ1-3; D ambiguous. Germline values: CDR1 SGDLS, CDR2 YYNGEE. V lost 4 bases and J lost 4, with 9 bases in between. This CDR3 region has 13 residues. The CDR3 region is CASSPWVGNTIYF. In nucleotides, the CDR3 is TGTGCCAGCAGCCCTTGGGTGGGAAACACCATATATTTT.

The rearrangement joins TRBV20-1 to TRBJ1-5, with no clear D. This CDR3 contains 13 residues. V was cut by 3 bases and J by 2 bases, with 8 bases left in between. CDR1 DFQATT and CDR2 SNEGSKA come from the germline V gene (reference sequence). CDR3 loop: CSASGARNQPQHF. DNA of the CDR3: TGCAGTGCTAGTGGTGCTCGCAATCAGCCCCAGCATTTT.

The chain has TRBV7-6 and TRBJ2-7; 7 bases are a match to TRBD1. Germline assignment: CDR1 SGHVS and CDR2 FNYEAQ. This CDR3 has 15 residues. The ends lost 1 base at V and 2 bases at J; junction bases unmatched: 5. In nucleotides, the CDR3 is TGTGCCAGCAGCTTAGGTGGGACAGCCCCCTACGAGCAGTACTTC. It specifies CASSLGGTAPYEQYF.

This clone has a single count. This chain links TRBV5-1 with TRBJ2-6; D gene unclear. Germline V gene lookup returns CDR1 SGHRS and CDR2 YFSETQ. The ends were cut back, 1 base at V and 0 bases at J, with 14 bases in the middle. This CDR3 spans 18 amino acids. The CDR3 spells CASSLRALRLSGANVLTF. The CDR3 DNA follows: TGCGCCAGCAGCTTGAGGGCCCTAAGACTCTCTGGGGCCAACGTCCTGACTTTC.

The chain is built from TRBV9 and TRBJ1-2; unclear D gene. CDR1 is SGDLS, CDR2 YYNGEE, per germline. The CDR3 length is 14 residues. Trimming removed 0 bases at V and 2 bases at J, with 8 bases between. CDR3 residues: CASSVGQPNYGYTF. The CDR3 region has the DNA TGTGCCAGCAGCGTAGGGCAGCCCAACTATGGCTACACCTTC.

The J gene is TRBJ2-2, the V gene TRBV5-6; D possibly corresponds to TRBD2 (5 bases). V lost 4 bases and J lost 3, with 7 bases in between. This CDR3 has 13 residues. Germline CDR1 reads SGHDT; CDR2 reads YYEEEE. Here the CDR3 DNA reads TGTGCCAGCAGCCCCGGGGACACCGGGGAGCTGTTTTTT. This sequence encodes CASSPGDTGELFF.

This clone was found once. This chain joins TRBV9 and TRBJ2-2; D gene unclear. The ends were cut back, 0 bases at V and 0 bases at J, with 3 bases in the middle. CDR1 is SGDLS, CDR2 YYNGEE, per germline. CDR3 length: 14 amino acids. The DNA for the CDR3 is TGTGCCAGCAGCGTAGGACCGAACACCGGGGAGCTGTTTTTT. It yields the protein CASSVGPNTGELFF.

The chain recombines TRBV5-1 with TRBJ2-3, with unresolved D. Trimming removed 6 bases from V and 0 bases from J, with 11 bases in between. CDR1 SGHRS and CDR2 YFSETQ come from the germline V gene. The CDR3 loop spans 14 amino acids. CDR3 sequence reads: CASTLSSSTDTQYF. In DNA form, the CDR3 reads TGCGCCAGCACCCTGAGCTCTAGCACAGATACGCAGTATTTT.

CDR3 nucleotides: TGTGCCAGCAGTCTGTACCGGGACGCTACCTATAATTCACCCCTCCACTTT. Residues: CASSLYRDATYNSPLHF. The chain combines TRBV27 with TRBJ1-6; D is possibly TRBD1 (5 bases). V was clipped by 5 bases and J by 2 bases, with 16 bases between them. CDR1 is MNHEY and CDR2 is SMNVEV in the germline V gene (reference sequence). The CDR3 covers 17 residues.

The V gene is TRBV2, the J gene TRBJ1-2; no clear D. From germline, CDR1 is SNHLY and CDR2 FYNNEI. CDR3 length equals 15 residues. V shed 3 bases and J shed 8 bases, with 19 bases lying between them. The CDR3: CASSDLSSAVGGYTF. CDR3 in DNA: TGTGCCAGCAGTGATTTAAGTTCGGCAGTGGGGGGCTACACCTTC.

V usage is TRBV6-5 and J usage is TRBJ2-7, with a possible D match to TRBD1 (6 bases). The CDR3 covers 16 residues. CDR1 and CDR2 from the germline V gene are MNHEY and SVGAGI. The V end lost 0 bases, the J end lost 0 bases, and 12 bases lay between the germline ends. CDR3 residues: CASSYSKQGPSYEQYF. The CDR3 bases are TGTGCCAGCAGTTACTCGAAACAGGGCCCCTCCTACGAGCAGTACTTC.

The CDR3 here is CASSLSEKSYEQYF. In DNA, the CDR3 is TGTGCCAGCAGCTTGTCGGAGAAATCCTACGAGCAGTACTTC. The V call is TRBV5-4, the J call TRBJ2-7; unclear D gene. The CDR3 has 14 amino acids. The V end lost 1 base, the J end lost 1 base, and 9 bases lay between the germline ends. Germline CDR1 and CDR2: SGHNT and YYREEE (reference sequence).

The rearrangement links TRBV20-1 to TRBJ2-3; D not certain. The germline V gene encodes CDR1 DFQATT and CDR2 SNEGSKA (reference sequence). The CDR3 runs to 12 residues. V lost 3 bases, J lost 6 bases, and 10 bases lay in between. In nucleotides, the CDR3 is TGCAGTGCTAGTGAGCTAGTTGATACGCAGTATTTT. It translates to CSASELVDTQYF.

The chain uses TRBV19 and TRBJ1-1, with D tentatively TRBD1 (6 bases). Germline V gene sequence: CDR1 LNHDA, CDR2 SQIVND (reference sequence). This CDR3 has 14 amino acids. Trimming took 7 bases from V and 1 from J, leaving 13 bases between them. In DNA, the CDR3 is TGTGCCAGTAATTCTCACAGGGAGAACACTGAAGCTTTCTTT. Residues: CASNSHRENTEAFF.

The CDR3 DNA reads as TGTGCCAGCAGTGCCCGTTGGGGGCTGAACACCGGGGAGCTGTTTTTT. The encoded protein is CASSARWGLNTGELFF. The chain has TRBV6-1 and TRBJ2-2; possibly TRBD1 for D (6 bases). Germline-derived CDR1 and CDR2 are MNHNS and SASEGT. CDR3 length: 16 amino acids. Between the trimmed V and J ends, which lost 4 bases and 1 base, there was a span of 13 bases.

The V and J genes are TRBV7-8 and TRBJ2-1; 7 bases are shared with TRBD1. Germline assignment: CDR1 SGHVS and CDR2 FQNEAQ. The ends lost 2 bases at V and 4 bases at J; junction bases unmatched: 14. This CDR3 region has 18 residues. The CDR3 DNA reads as TGTGCCAGCAGCTTAATCGGGACAGCCCAGGGGCCTTACAATGAGCAGTTCTTC. Protein sequence: CASSLIGTAQGPYNEQFF. Complete variable domain (other parts from reference TRBV7-8 and TRBJ2-1): GAGVSQSPRYKVAKRGQDVALRCDPISGHVSLFWYQQALGQGPEFLTYFQNEAQLDKSGLPSDRFFAERPEGSVSTLKIQRTQQEDSAVYLCASSLIGTAQGPYNEQFFGPGTRLTVL.

The chain combines TRBV6-2 or TRBV6-3 with TRBJ2-1; 13 bases map to TRBD2. The CDR3 length is 17 residues. With 2 bases clipped from V and 7 bases from J, the junction kept 8 bases outside the gene matches. CDR1 is MNHEY, CDR2 SVGEGT, per germline. This chain's CDR3 is CASSYPTSGRAQNEQFF. CDR3 coding DNA: TGTGCCAGCAGTTACCCAACTAGCGGGAGGGCCCAAAATGAGCAGTTCTTC.

The chain uses TRBV2 and TRBJ1-2, with 7 bases that match TRBD1. The CDR3 runs to 12 residues. Per the germline V gene, CDR1 is SNHLY and CDR2 is FYNNEI. J was trimmed by 8 bases and V by 6 bases; bases with no gene match: 6. CDR3 in DNA: TGTGCCAGCAGAACGGACAGGATGGGCTACACCTTC. It codes for CASRTDRMGYTF.

The chain joins TRBV2 to TRBJ2-1; D may be TRBD1 (7 bases). Trimming stripped 3 bases from V and 1 base from J, with 10 bases between. This CDR3 is built from 15 residues. CDR1 and CDR2 (germline): SNHLY, FYNNEI. In nucleotides, the CDR3 is TGTGCCAGCAGTGAGACAGGGACTTCCTACAATGAGCAGTTCTTC. Translation: CASSETGTSYNEQFF.

The V gene is TRBV30, the J gene TRBJ1-1; 7 bases agree with TRBD1. This CDR3 has 13 amino acids. V gave up 7 bases and J gave up 4 bases; unmatched junction bases: 9. Per germline, CDR1 GTSNPN and CDR2 SVGIG (reference sequence). As DNA, the CDR3 is TGTGCCTTTACAGGGGCTTATGGCACTGAAGCTTTCTTT. This sequence encodes CAFTGAYGTEAFF.

This clone has a single count. The chain recombines TRBV18 with TRBJ1-2, with D unclear. V lost 0 bases and J 5 bases, leaving 13 bases between the germline ends. Germline assignment: CDR1 KGHSH and CDR2 LQKENI. This CDR3 region has 15 residues. This CDR3 reads CASSPPDEDYYGYTF. CDR3 coding DNA: TGTGCCAGCTCACCACCAGATGAAGATTATTATGGCTACACCTTC.

The chain has TRBV25-1 and TRBJ2-7, with 10 positions matching TRBD2. With 6 bases clipped from V and 3 bases from J, the junction kept 2 bases outside the gene matches. The CDR3 has 13 residues. Germline V gives CDR1 MGHDK, CDR2 SYGVNS. CDR3 nucleotides: TGTGCCAGCAGGATAGCGGGGGGCTACGAGCAGTACTTC. It specifies CASRIAGGYEQYF.

This sequence joins TRBV18 and TRBJ1-1; D remains unclear. The CDR3 is 13 amino acids. V lost 3 bases to trimming and J lost 2 bases, with 7 bases between them. CDR1 is KGHSH, CDR2 LQKENI, per germline. Here the CDR3 reads CASSPGINTEAFF. CDR3 sequence (DNA): TGTGCCAGCTCACCCGGGATTAACACTGAAGCTTTCTTT.

This sequence joins TRBV9 and TRBJ1-3, with D perhaps matching TRBD1 (5 bases). The CDR3 has 17 residues. In germline, CDR1 is SGDLS, CDR2 YYNGEE. The V and J ends lost 3 bases and 0 bases respectively, with 16 bases between them. The CDR3 DNA reads TGTGCCAGCAGCGACCCGACAGAGTCGAGCTCTGGAAACACCATATATTTT. It encodes CASSDPTESSSGNTIYF.

The chain carries TRBV5-1 and TRBJ2-5, with D possibly TRBD1 on 6 matching bases. The V gene's germline CDR1 is SGHRS and CDR2 YFSETQ. CDR3 length: 15 amino acids. V gave up 4 bases and J gave up 2 bases, with 15 bases separating them. The CDR3 sequence is CASSLTIGQQETQYF. DNA for the CDR3: TGCGCCAGCAGCCTAACCATTGGACAGCAAGAGACCCAGTACTTC.

This clone was picked up one time. The chain recombines TRBV9 with TRBJ1-3, with 7 positions matching TRBD1. The V gene end was trimmed by 0 bases and the J gene end by 2 bases; junction bases not matched to a gene: 8. From germline, CDR1 is SGDLS and CDR2 YYNGEE. This CDR3 contains 17 residues. The CDR3 loop reads CASSVAGRGSAGNTIYF. DNA of the CDR3: TGTGCCAGCAGCGTAGCAGGCAGGGGGAGCGCTGGAAACACCATATATTTT.

This chain connects TRBV6-2 or TRBV6-3 to TRBJ1-1; D gene ambiguous. The CDR3 length is 15 residues. CDR1 MNHEY and CDR2 SVGEGT come from the germline V gene. V dropped 5 bases and J dropped 0 bases, with 13 bases sitting between them. CDR3: CASSPLGRLNTEAFF. CDR3 bases: TGTGCCAGCAGTCCCTTGGGCCGCTTGAACACTGAAGCTTTCTTT.